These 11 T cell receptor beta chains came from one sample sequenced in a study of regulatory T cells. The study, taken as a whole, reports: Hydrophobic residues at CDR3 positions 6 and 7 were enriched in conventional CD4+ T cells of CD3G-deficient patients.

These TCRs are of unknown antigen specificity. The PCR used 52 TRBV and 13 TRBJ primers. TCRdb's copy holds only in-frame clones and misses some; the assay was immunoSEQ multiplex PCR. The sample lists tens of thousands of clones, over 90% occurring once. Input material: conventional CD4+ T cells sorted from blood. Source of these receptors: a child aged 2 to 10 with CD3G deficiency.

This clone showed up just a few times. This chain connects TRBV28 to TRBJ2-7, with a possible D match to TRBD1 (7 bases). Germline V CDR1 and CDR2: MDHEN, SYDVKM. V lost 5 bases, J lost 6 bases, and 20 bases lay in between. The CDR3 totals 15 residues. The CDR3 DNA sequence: TGTGCCAGCAGTCGGGGGATGACAGGGTTCGCCGAGCAGTACTTC. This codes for CASSRGMTGFAEQYF.

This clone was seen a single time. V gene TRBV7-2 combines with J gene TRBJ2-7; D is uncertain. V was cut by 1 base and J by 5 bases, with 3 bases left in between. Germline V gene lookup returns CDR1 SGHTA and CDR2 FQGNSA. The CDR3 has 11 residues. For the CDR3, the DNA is TGTGCCAGCAGCTTAGAGAACGAGCAGTACTTC. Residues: CASSLENEQYF.

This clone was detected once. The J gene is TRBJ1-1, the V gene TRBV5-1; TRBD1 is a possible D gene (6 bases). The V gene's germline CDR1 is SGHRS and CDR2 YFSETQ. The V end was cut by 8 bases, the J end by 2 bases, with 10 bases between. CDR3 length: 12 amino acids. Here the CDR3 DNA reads TGCGCCAGGGGGACATTTAACACTGAAGCTTTCTTT. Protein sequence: CARGTFNTEAFF. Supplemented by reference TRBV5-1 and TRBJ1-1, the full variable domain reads KAGVTQTPRYLIKTRGQQVTLSCSPISGHRSVSWYQQTPGQGLQFLFEYFSETQRNKGNFPGRFSGRQFSNSRSEMNVSTLELGDSALYLCARGTFNTEAFFGQGTRLTVV.

CDR3 in amino acids: CASSLRLAGADTQYF. The CDR3 nucleotides read TGCGCCAGCAGCCTGAGACTAGCGGGAGCAGATACGCAGTATTTT. V is TRBV5-1 and J is TRBJ2-3; TRBD2 matches at 12 bases. J gave up 4 bases and V 4 bases, and 4 bases lay outside the gene matches. This CDR3 is built from 15 residues. Germline values: CDR1 SGHRS, CDR2 YFSETQ.

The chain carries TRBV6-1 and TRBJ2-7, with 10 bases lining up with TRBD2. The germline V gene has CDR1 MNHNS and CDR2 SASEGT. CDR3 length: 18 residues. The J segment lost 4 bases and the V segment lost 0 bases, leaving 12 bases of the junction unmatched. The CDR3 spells CASSEASGRFHSEYEQYF. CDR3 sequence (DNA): TGTGCCAGCAGTGAAGCTAGCGGGAGGTTCCATTCCGAATACGAGCAGTACTTC.

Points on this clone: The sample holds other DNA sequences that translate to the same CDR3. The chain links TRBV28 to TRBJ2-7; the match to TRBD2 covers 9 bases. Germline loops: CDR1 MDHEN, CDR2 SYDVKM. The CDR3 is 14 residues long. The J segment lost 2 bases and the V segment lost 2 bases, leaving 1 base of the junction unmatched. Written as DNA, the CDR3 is TGTGCCAGCAGTTTAGCGGGAGGGGCCTACGAGCAGTACTTC. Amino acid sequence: CASSLAGGAYEQYF.

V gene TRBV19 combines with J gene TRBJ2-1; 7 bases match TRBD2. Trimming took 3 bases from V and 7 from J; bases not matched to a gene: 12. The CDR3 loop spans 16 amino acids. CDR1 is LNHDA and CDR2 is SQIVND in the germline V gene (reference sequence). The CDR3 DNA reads TGTGCCAGTAGTATCAATGGCGGGAGTTTCGGGAATGAGCAGTTCTTC. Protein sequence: CASSINGGSFGNEQFF.

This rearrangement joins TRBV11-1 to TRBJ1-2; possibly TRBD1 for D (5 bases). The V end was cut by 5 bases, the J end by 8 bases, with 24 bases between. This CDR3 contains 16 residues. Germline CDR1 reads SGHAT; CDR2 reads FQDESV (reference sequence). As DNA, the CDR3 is TGTGCCAGCAGCCCAAGTCTAGGGTCAGGGTTTGAGGGCTACACCTTC. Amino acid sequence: CASSPSLGSGFEGYTF. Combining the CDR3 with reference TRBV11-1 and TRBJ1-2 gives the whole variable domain EAEVAQSPRYKITEKSQAVAFWCDPISGHATLYWYRQILGQGPELLVQFQDESVVDDSQLPKDRFSAERLKGVDSTLKIQPAELGDSAMYLCASSPSLGSGFEGYTFGSGTRLTVV.

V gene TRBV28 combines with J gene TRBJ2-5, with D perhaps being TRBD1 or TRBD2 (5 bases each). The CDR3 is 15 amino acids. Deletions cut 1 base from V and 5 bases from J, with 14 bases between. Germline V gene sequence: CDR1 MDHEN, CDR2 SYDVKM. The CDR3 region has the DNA TGTGCCAGCAGTTTATATCCCCAGGGCGGGGAGACCCAGTACTTC. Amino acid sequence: CASSLYPQGGETQYF.

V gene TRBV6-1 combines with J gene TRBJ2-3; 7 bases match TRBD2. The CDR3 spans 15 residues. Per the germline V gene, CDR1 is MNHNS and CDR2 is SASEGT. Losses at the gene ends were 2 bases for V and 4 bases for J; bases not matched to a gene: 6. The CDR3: CASSELWGRADTQYF. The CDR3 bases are TGTGCCAGCAGTGAATTGTGGGGGAGGGCAGATACGCAGTATTTT.

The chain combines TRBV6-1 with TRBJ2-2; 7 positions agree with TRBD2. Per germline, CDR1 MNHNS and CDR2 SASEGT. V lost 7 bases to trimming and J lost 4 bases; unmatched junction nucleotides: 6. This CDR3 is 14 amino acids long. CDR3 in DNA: TGTGCCAGCACCCTTAGCGGGCGCACCGGGGAGCTGTTTTTT. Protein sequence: CASTLSGRTGELFF.